What follows are 24 T cell receptor beta chains derived from one specimen sequenced in a study of T cells in Graves' hyperthyroidism and ophthalmopathy. TCR beta CDR3 regions were amplified from RNA transcripts. Initially, a first-round RT-PCR of the TCR CDR3 employed the HTBI primer set. TCRdb independently ran MiXCR on the multiplex PCR reads; one entry per CDR3 protein. The data hold hundreds of thousands of distinct CDR3 sequences, with about a fifth observed a single time. The sample taken for sequencing was blood. The receptors were gathered from a woman between 18 and 30 years old with Graves' hyperthyroidism.

The chain recombines TRBV18 with TRBJ1-5; D remains ambiguous. With 10 bases removed from V and 1 base from J, the gap between germline ends came to 26 bases. In germline, CDR1 is KGHSH, CDR2 LQKENI. The CDR3 is 18 residues long. CDR3 protein: CATNVQSYLFPSNQPQHF. In nucleotides, the CDR3 is TGTGCCACCAATGTACAGAGTTACCTTTTTCCAAGCAATCAGCCCCAGCATTTT.

This clonotype was seen a handful of times. One junction end does not reproduce the germline sequence, and a read error may be involved. The gene calls are TRBV4-1 and TRBJ2-7, with 7 positions matching TRBD1. CDR1 and CDR2 from the germline V gene are MGHRA and YSYEKL. The CDR3 contains 17 residues. The CDR3 region has the DNA TGCGCCAACAGCCGGGAAAGTCCGGGACAGATATCCTACGAGCAGTACTTC. Protein product: CANSRESPGQISYEQYF.

This clonotype was seen at least ten times. The V and J genes are TRBV29-1 and TRBJ1-2; a possible D gene is TRBD1 (5 bases). The CDR3 length is 11 residues. Germline CDR1 is SQVTM and CDR2 is ANQGSEA. Trimming took 4 bases from V and 8 from J, leaving 11 bases between them. CDR3 sequence (DNA): TGCAGCGTTGGGGGGAGTAACGGCTACACCTTC. Amino acids: CSVGGSNGYTF.

This clonotype has at least ten counts. The chain's CDR3 is CASRSGRNTEAFF. CDR3 sequence (DNA): TGCGCCAGCAGAAGTGGGCGGAACACTGAAGCTTTCTTT. V gene TRBV5-1 combines with J gene TRBJ1-1, with unresolved D. Per germline, CDR1 SGHRS and CDR2 YFSETQ. V was shortened by 5 bases and J by 1 base, with 9 bases between the two germline ends. There are 13 residues in the CDR3.

At least ten counts were recorded for this clonotype. This chain links TRBV7-9 with TRBJ1-5; the D gene is possibly TRBD1 (5 bases). Trimming removed 5 bases from V and 10 bases from J, with 15 bases in between. Per germline, CDR1 SEHNR and CDR2 FQNEAQ (reference sequence). The CDR3 loop spans 13 amino acids. CDR3 sequence reads: CASSKDGASPQHF. CDR3 DNA: TGTGCCAGCAGCAAGGACGGGGCGAGTCCCCAGCATTTT. The variable domain in full, completed from reference TRBV7-9 and TRBJ1-5, reads DTGVSQNPRHKITKRGQNVTFRCDPISEHNRLYWYRQTLGQGPEFLTYFQNEAQLEKSRLLSDRFSAERPKGSFSTLEIQRTEQGDSAMYLCASSKDGASPQHFGDGTRLSIL.

The V gene is TRBV7-9, the J gene TRBJ1-5; D gene uncertain. Looked up from germline, CDR1 is SEHNR and CDR2 is FQNEAQ (reference sequence). The V end lost 3 bases, the J end lost 10 bases, and 16 bases lay between the germline ends. The CDR3 length is 14 residues. The CDR3 here is CASSFSYSLFPQHF. The CDR3 DNA reads as TGTGCCAGCAGCTTTTCATACTCGCTTTTTCCCCAGCATTTT.

This clonotype occurred many times. The CDR3 region has the DNA TGTGCCAGCAGCCGAGTAGGGACAGCGGAAAATGGCTACACCTTC. Translation gives CASSRVGTAENGYTF. The rearrangement joins TRBV3-1 to TRBJ1-2, with TRBD1 identical over 7 bases. Germline V gene data show CDR1 as LGHDT and CDR2 as YNNKEL (reference sequence). The CDR3 sequence is 15 residues long. Unmatched junction bases numbered 11, after V lost 4 bases and J lost 6 bases.

This clonotype was recorded at least ten times. This chain uses TRBV6-1 with TRBJ1-2; maybe TRBD1 (6 bases). Trimming stripped 5 bases from V and 8 bases from J, with 12 bases between. The CDR3 is 12 amino acids. The germline V gene encodes CDR1 MNHNS and CDR2 SASEGT. CDR3 bases: TGTGCCAGCAGTCGACCAGGGGAAGGCTACACCTTC. This sequence encodes CASSRPGEGYTF.

This clonotype was counted at least ten times. CDR3 loop: CASRQSLYGYTF. For the CDR3, the DNA is TGTGCCAGCAGACAGTCCCTCTATGGCTACACCTTC. This sequence joins TRBV6-6 and TRBJ1-2; D gene uncertain. CDR1 MNHNY and CDR2 SVGAGI come from the germline V gene (reference sequence). This CDR3 is built from 12 residues. Between the trimmed V and J ends, which lost 6 bases and 4 bases, there was a span of 9 bases.

This clonotype has ten or more counts. The chain combines TRBV10-3 with TRBJ2-5; 7 nucleotides line up with TRBD1. CDR3 size: 13 residues. Trimming cost V 3 bases and J 2 bases; bases outside gene matches: 0. CDR1 is ENHRY, CDR2 SYGVKD, per germline. This CDR3 reads CAISDRGQETQYF. The CDR3, as DNA: TGTGCCATCAGTGACAGGGGGCAAGAGACCCAGTACTTC.

The chain uses TRBV19 and TRBJ1-5; 7 bases match TRBD1. The CDR3 covers 14 residues. J gave up 2 bases and V 10 bases, and 8 bases lay outside the gene matches. CDR1 LNHDA and CDR2 SQIVND come from the germline V gene (reference sequence). For the CDR3, the DNA is TGTGCCACGAGACGGACAGGCGGCAATCAGCCCCAGCATTTT. This encodes CATRRTGGNQPQHF.

This clonotype appeared many times. This chain uses TRBV6-1 with TRBJ2-7; no reliable D call. Per the germline V gene, CDR1 is MNHNS and CDR2 is SASEGT. The V end lost 7 bases, the J end lost 2 bases, and 12 bases lay between the germline ends. This CDR3 comprises 13 residues. The CDR3 nucleotides are TGTGCCAGCACCTTGGGCCGAACCTACGAGCAGTACTTC. Amino acid sequence: CASTLGRTYEQYF.

This clonotype has ten or more counts. This chain links TRBV28 with TRBJ1-2, with TRBD1 matching 8 bases. The junction had 4 bases not matched to a gene; V was cut back by 3 bases and J by 4 bases. From germline, CDR1 is MDHEN and CDR2 SYDVKM. The CDR3 is 14 residues long. CDR3 amino acids: CASSLTGEAYGYTF. DNA of the CDR3: TGTGCCAGCAGTTTGACAGGGGAAGCCTATGGCTACACCTTC.

The table lists this clonotype with many counts. The genes are TRBV12-3 or TRBV12-4 and TRBJ2-2, with D hard to call. The CDR3 runs 13 residues. Trimming left V 7 bases short and J 7 bases short, with 13 bases between. The CDR3 DNA follows: TGTGCCAGCATTGGAGAACCTGGCGGGGAGCTGTTTTTT. Translating gives CASIGEPGGELFF.

This clonotype was seen only a few times. CDR3 bases: TGTGCCAGCAGTTCTTATACCCTCGGGACAGGGGGCACCGGGGAGCTGTTTTTT. It yields the protein CASSSYTLGTGGTGELFF. The rearrangement links TRBV28 to TRBJ2-2; 11 bases match TRBD1. J gave up 4 bases and V 4 bases, and 11 bases lay outside the gene matches. Per germline, CDR1 MDHEN and CDR2 SYDVKM. There are 18 residues in the CDR3. Variable domain in full (rest from reference TRBV28 and TRBJ2-2): DVKVTQSSRYLVKRTGEKVFLECVQDMDHENMFWYRQDPGLGLRLIYFSYDVKMKEKGDIPEGYSVSREKKERFSLILESASTNQTSMYLCASSSYTLGTGGTGELFFGEGSRLTVL.

This clonotype was observed many times. The rearrangement links TRBV4-2 to TRBJ1-1; D gene unclear. Germline loops: CDR1 LGHNA, CDR2 YNFKEQ. This CDR3 is built from 15 residues. V was pared by 0 bases and J by 0 bases, with 8 bases between. The CDR3 loop is CASSQESGMNTEAFF. CDR3 in DNA: TGTGCCAGCAGCCAAGAGAGCGGGATGAACACTGAAGCTTTCTTT.

This clonotype was detected only a few times. This chain joins TRBV18 and TRBJ2-5; TRBD1 agrees at 7 bases. The CDR3 contains 17 residues. The ends lost 4 bases at V and 4 bases at J; junction bases unmatched: 15. CDR1 is KGHSH and CDR2 is LQKENI in the germline V gene. CDR3 in amino acids: CASSRESKGASGETQYF. The CDR3 coding sequence is TGTGCCAGCTCACGGGAGTCAAAGGGGGCCTCGGGAGAGACCCAGTACTTC.

The V gene is TRBV4-1, the J gene TRBJ2-7; TRBD1 matches at 7 bases. This CDR3 has 15 amino acids. V trimming: 2 bases; J trimming: 0 bases; junction bases outside the gene matches: 4. Germline V gene lookup returns CDR1 MGHRA and CDR2 YSYEKL. The CDR3 loop is CASSQLGQLSYEQYF. Written as DNA, the CDR3 is TGCGCCAGCAGCCAATTGGGACAGCTCTCCTACGAGCAGTACTTC.

This clonotype was observed at least ten times. This rearrangement joins TRBV2 to TRBJ2-5; TRBD1 is a possible D gene (6 bases). Trimming took off 7 bases at V and 4 bases at J, with 16 bases between the two ends. The germline V gene has CDR1 SNHLY and CDR2 FYNNEI. The CDR3 sequence is 14 residues long. CDR3 protein: CASTYREYGETQYF. The CDR3 DNA is TGTGCCAGCACCTACAGGGAGTACGGAGAGACCCAGTACTTC.

This clonotype came up many times. This sequence joins TRBV2 and TRBJ2-2; D may correspond to TRBD1 or TRBD2 (6 bases each). Germline-derived CDR1 and CDR2 are SNHLY and FYNNEI. This CDR3 is 14 amino acids long. V was shortened by 8 bases and J by 3 bases, with 13 bases between the two germline ends. Here the CDR3 DNA reads TGTGCCAGCGTGCGGGACATAGACACCGGGGAGCTGTTTTTT. It is translated as CASVRDIDTGELFF.

This clonotype was recorded many times. A much larger clone differs from this one at a single base, so this may be a read error. V is TRBV12-3 or TRBV12-4 and J is TRBJ1-1, with D hard to call. This CDR3 spans 14 amino acids. The CDR3 sequence: CASSLGGLSTKAFF. The CDR3 nucleotides read TGTGCCAGCAGTTTGGGAGGGCTGAGCACTAAAGCTTTCTTT.

In its sample, this clonotype was seen many times. The chain uses TRBV6-1 and TRBJ2-7, with TRBD1 matching 10 bases. V dropped 6 bases and J dropped 1; count of bases not matched to a gene: 6. The germline V gene encodes CDR1 MNHNS and CDR2 SASEGT. This CDR3 spans 15 amino acids. The CDR3 DNA follows: TGTGCCAGCAGGCCCAGGGACAGGGGATCCTACGAGCAGTACTTC. Its translation: CASRPRDRGSYEQYF.

This clonotype was seen ten or more times. This chain connects TRBV27 to TRBJ2-2; 10 bases are a match to TRBD1. Germline V gene data show CDR1 as MNHEY and CDR2 as SMNVEV (reference sequence). With 3 bases clipped from V and 5 bases from J, the junction kept 15 bases outside the gene matches. The CDR3 has 19 amino acids. The CDR3: CASSLTGGLGPEITGELFF. Written as DNA, the CDR3 is TGTGCCAGCAGTTTGACAGGGGGCCTGGGACCCGAAATAACCGGGGAGCTGTTTTTT.

This clonotype was recorded at least ten times. J is TRBJ1-1 and V is TRBV7-3; 11 nucleotides align to TRBD1. Germline V gene data show CDR1 as SGHTA and CDR2 as FQGTGA. The CDR3 spans 19 residues. The V and J ends lost 0 bases and 1 base, in that order; junction bases with no gene match: 10. The CDR3 nucleotides are TGTGCCAGCAGCTTAACCCGGACAGGGGGCGCAGGTCGGAACACTGAAGCTTTCTTT. It is translated as CASSLTRTGGAGRNTEAFF.